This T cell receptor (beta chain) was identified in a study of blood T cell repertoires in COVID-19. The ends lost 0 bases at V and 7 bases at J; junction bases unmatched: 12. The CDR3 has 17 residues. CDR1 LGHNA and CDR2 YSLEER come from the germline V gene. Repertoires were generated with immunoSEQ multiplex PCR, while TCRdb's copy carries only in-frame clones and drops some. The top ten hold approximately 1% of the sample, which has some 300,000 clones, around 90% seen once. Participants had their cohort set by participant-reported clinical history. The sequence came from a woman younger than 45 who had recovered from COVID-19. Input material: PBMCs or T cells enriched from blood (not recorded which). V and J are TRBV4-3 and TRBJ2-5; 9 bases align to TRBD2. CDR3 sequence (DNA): TGCGCCAGCAGCCAAGATGCCCCTAGCGGGGTCCTGGTGACCCAGTACTTC. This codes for CASSQDAPSGVLVTQYF.